The 26 T cell receptor beta chains in this list originate from one sample, sequenced in a study of blood T cell repertoires in COVID-19. Only in-frame clones appear in the TCRdb table, and some are missing; sequencing was by immunoSEQ multiplex PCR. The sample has roughly 400,000 clones; roughly 91% are singletons. Sequencing was carried out using PBMCs or T cells enriched from blood (not recorded which). These receptors came from a man between 18 and 29 years old who had recovered from COVID-19.

The chain employs TRBV11-2 and TRBJ2-2, with TRBD2 matching 7 bases. Per the germline V gene, CDR1 is SGHAT and CDR2 is FQNNGV. The trim removed 3 bases at V and 6 bases at J, leaving 7 bases unmatched. The CDR3 contains 15 residues. This CDR3 is CASSFVKGRAGELFF. Written as DNA, the CDR3 is TGTGCCAGCAGCTTTGTTAAGGGGAGGGCCGGGGAGCTGTTTTTT.

The chain links TRBV11-3 to TRBJ1-4, with D perhaps TRBD1 (6 bases). V dropped 4 bases and J dropped 7 bases, with 16 bases sitting between them. The germline V gene has CDR1 SGHNT and CDR2 YENEEA. This CDR3 region has 15 residues. The CDR3 sequence: CASSSYSRGFEKLFF. The CDR3 bases are TGTGCCAGCAGCTCCTATTCCAGGGGATTTGAAAAACTGTTTTTT.

A note on this clone: Compared with germline, one end of the junction differs, possibly owing to a read error. The chain couples TRBV27 to TRBJ1-6; TRBD1 aligns across 8 bases. The germline V gene has CDR1 MNHEY and CDR2 SMNVEV (reference sequence). This CDR3 contains 20 residues. CDR3 sequence: CASSRHRTGKVSAYTSPLHF. CDR3 nucleotide sequence: TGTGCCAGCAGCCGACACCGGACAGGGAAGGTAAGCGCGTATACTTCACCCCTCCACTTT.

The genes are TRBV3-1 (or the pseudogene TRBV3-2) and TRBJ2-7, with 10 bases identical to TRBD2. The V gene's germline CDR1 is LGHDT and CDR2 YNNKEL (reference sequence). The trim removed 0 bases at V and 6 bases at J, leaving 2 bases unmatched. The CDR3 has 14 residues. CDR3 loop: CASSQESGRGEQYF. In nucleotides, the CDR3 is TGTGCCAGCAGCCAAGAAAGCGGGAGGGGCGAGCAGTACTTC.

CDR3 nucleotides: TGTGCCAGCAGCCCTCGAGCGGGAGCGTTGGTGAATGAGCAGTTCTTC. Its protein product is CASSPRAGALVNEQFF. The gene calls are TRBV7-3 and TRBJ2-1, with 8 positions matching TRBD2. V shed 5 bases, J shed 7 bases, and the junction held 13 bases outside the gene matches. The germline V gene has CDR1 SGHTA and CDR2 FQGTGA. The CDR3 extends over 16 amino acids.

This sequence joins TRBV29-1 and TRBJ2-7; perhaps TRBD1 as D (6 bases). Germline CDR1 SQVTM, CDR2 ANQGSEA. This CDR3 has 12 amino acids. The V end lost 7 bases, the J end lost 2 bases, and 12 bases lay between the germline ends. CDR3 in amino acids: CSAAGATYEQYF. Written as DNA, the CDR3 is TGCAGCGCAGCAGGGGCCACCTACGAGCAGTACTTC.

This clone was seen only a few times. The V and J genes are TRBV6-5 and TRBJ1-1; D is undetermined. Germline loops: CDR1 MNHEY, CDR2 SVGAGI. V lost 6 bases and J lost 0, with 11 bases in between. There are 14 residues in the CDR3. CDR3: CASSRDGMNTEAFF. The CDR3 DNA reads as TGTGCCAGCAGCCGAGACGGGATGAACACTGAAGCTTTCTTT.

V gene TRBV2 combines with J gene TRBJ2-5; 9 bases are a match to TRBD2. V gave up 6 bases and J gave up 3 bases; unmatched junction bases: 5. CDR3 size: 14 residues. In germline, CDR1 is SNHLY, CDR2 FYNNEI. CDR3 in DNA: TGTGCCAGCAGCTTAGCGGGAGCGGAAGAGACCCAGTACTTC. Protein: CASSLAGAEETQYF.

The V gene is TRBV5-4, the J gene TRBJ1-1, with D possibly TRBD1 on 5 matching bases. The CDR3 sequence is 16 residues long. Trimming left V 3 bases short and J 0 bases short, with 15 bases between. CDR1 and CDR2 from the germline V gene are SGHNT and YYREEE (reference sequence). DNA of the CDR3: TGTGCCAGCAGCTCCGACAGTTTTAATATGAACACTGAAGCTTTCTTT. This gives the protein CASSSDSFNMNTEAFF.

V and J are TRBV5-4 and TRBJ1-6, with no clear D. The CDR3 runs 17 residues. V was shortened by 2 bases and J by 0 bases, with 12 bases between the two germline ends. The V gene's germline CDR1 is SGHNT and CDR2 YYREEE (reference sequence). The CDR3 coding sequence is TGTGCCAGCAGCTTCCTCGCTGGGAGCTCCTATAATTCACCCCTCCACTTT. Protein: CASSFLAGSSYNSPLHF.

The chain is built from TRBV10-2 and TRBJ1-1, with a weak D call TRBD1 (6 bases). The CDR3 spans 15 residues. The germline V gene has CDR1 WSHSY and CDR2 SAAADI. The germline V and J ends were trimmed by 3 bases and 5 bases, with 16 bases remaining between them. The CDR3 region has the DNA TGCGCCAGCAGTGATGAGGGCAGGGGTAGGACTGAAGCTTTCTTT. Translating gives CASSDEGRGRTEAFF.

The rearrangement uses TRBV7-9 and TRBJ2-2; 9 nucleotides match TRBD2. Germline V gene data show CDR1 as SEHNR and CDR2 as FQNEAQ (reference sequence). Germline trimming cut 3 bases from V and 4 bases from J; bases unmatched to any gene: 6. The CDR3 is 16 amino acids. The CDR3 spells CASSLVAGDSTGELFF. The CDR3 DNA sequence: TGTGCCAGCAGCTTGGTAGCGGGAGATAGCACCGGGGAGCTGTTTTTT. The whole variable domain, filled in from reference TRBV7-9 and TRBJ2-2, reads DTGVSQNPRHKITKRGQNVTFRCDPISEHNRLYWYRQTLGQGPEFLTYFQNEAQLEKSRLLSDRFSAERPKGSFSTLEIQRTEQGDSAMYLCASSLVAGDSTGELFFGEGSRLTVL.

The table lists this clone with a count of one. This chain uses TRBV6-5 with TRBJ1-1, with TRBD1 matching over 7 bases. CDR1 is MNHEY, CDR2 SVGAGI, per germline. V was pared by 6 bases and J by 8 bases, with 6 bases of the junction left unmatched. The CDR3 loop spans 12 amino acids. CDR3 residues: CASSPRDREAFF. The CDR3 coding sequence is TGTGCCAGCAGCCCCCGGGACAGAGAAGCTTTCTTT.

The V gene is TRBV5-5, the J gene TRBJ2-7; a weak D match, TRBD2 (6 bases). Germline V CDR1 and CDR2: SGHKS, YYEKEE (reference sequence). Trimming shortened V by 6 bases and J by 4 bases, and 20 bases separated the two germline ends. The length of the CDR3 is 15 residues. The DNA for the CDR3 is TGTGCCAGCACCCCTACTAGCACCGTCGGATACGAGCAGTACTTC. It translates to CASTPTSTVGYEQYF.

This sequence joins TRBV4-1 and TRBJ1-3; 9 nucleotides match TRBD1. V shed 8 bases and J 2 bases; nucleotides not matched to a gene: 4. The CDR3 consists of 14 residues. Germline assignment: CDR1 MGHRA and CDR2 YSYEKL. The CDR3 DNA is TGCGCCAGCCGGGACAGGGTTGCTGGAAACACCATATATTTT. Amino acid sequence: CASRDRVAGNTIYF.

V is TRBV2 and J is TRBJ1-5, with a tentative D call TRBD1 (6 bases). The CDR3 has 14 residues. Trimming took 6 bases from V and 0 from J, leaving 9 bases between them. Germline CDR1 reads SNHLY; CDR2 reads FYNNEI. This CDR3 reads CASRGTNSNQPQHF. CDR3 in DNA: TGTGCCAGCAGGGGGACAAATAGCAATCAGCCCCAGCATTTT.

The chain employs TRBV19 and TRBJ2-1, with D perhaps TRBD1 (5 bases). V dropped 0 bases and J dropped 5 bases, with 8 bases sitting between them. CDR1 and CDR2 (germline): LNHDA, SQIVND (reference sequence). The CDR3 runs to 14 residues. CDR3 in DNA: TGTGCCAGTAGTATAGATTTAGGGGACAATGAGCAGTTCTTC. It yields the protein CASSIDLGDNEQFF.

The rearrangement joins TRBV6-5 to TRBJ1-1; 10 nucleotides align to TRBD1. With V trimmed by 6 bases and J by 6 bases, 7 bases remained unmatched. Looked up from germline, CDR1 is MNHEY and CDR2 is SVGAGI. This CDR3 has 14 residues. The CDR3 region is CASSRDRGVSEAFF. The DNA for the CDR3 is TGTGCCAGCAGCCGGGACAGGGGAGTGTCTGAAGCTTTCTTT.

V usage is TRBV11-1 and J usage is TRBJ2-7, with a weak D call TRBD1 (5 bases). Germline CDR1 reads SGHAT; CDR2 reads FQDESV (reference sequence). V was clipped by 5 bases and J by 2 bases, with 10 bases between them. The CDR3 is made up of 13 amino acids. The chain's CDR3 is CASSRQSTYEQYF. Here the CDR3 DNA reads TGTGCCAGCAGCCGACAGAGTACCTACGAGCAGTACTTC.

This chain connects TRBV19 to TRBJ2-1; weak D call: TRBD2 (6 bases). Germline values: CDR1 LNHDA, CDR2 SQIVND (reference sequence). The CDR3 is 14 residues long. The V end lost 3 bases, the J end lost 8 bases, and 14 bases lay between the germline ends. CDR3 in amino acids: CASSMWDSADEQFF. The CDR3 coding sequence is TGTGCCAGTAGTATGTGGGACTCTGCGGATGAGCAGTTCTTC.

The gene calls are TRBV2 and TRBJ2-1, with D unresolved. The ends were cut back, 5 bases at V and 6 bases at J, with 5 bases in the middle. Germline CDR1 SNHLY, CDR2 FYNNEI. CDR3 size: 11 residues. For the CDR3, the DNA is TGTGCCAGCAGTTGGAGCAATGAGCAGTTCTTC. As protein: CASSWSNEQFF.

This clone was seen just once. This chain joins TRBV2 and TRBJ1-5; D ambiguous. There are 11 residues in the CDR3. Per germline, CDR1 SNHLY and CDR2 FYNNEI. Trimming removed 6 bases at V and 4 bases at J, with 4 bases between. In DNA, the CDR3 is TGTGCCAGCAGCTTTAATCAGCCCCAGCATTTT. Encoded protein: CASSFNQPQHF.

A single count supports this clone. The V and J genes are TRBV12-3 or TRBV12-4 and TRBJ1-3; no definite D call. V lost 5 bases and J 4 bases, leaving 6 bases between the germline ends. The CDR3 has 12 residues. CDR3 amino acids: CASSESGNTIYF. Here the CDR3 DNA reads TGTGCCAGCAGTGAGTCCGGAAACACCATATATTTT.

The genes are TRBV19 and TRBJ2-2, with 7 bases matching TRBD2. In germline, CDR1 is LNHDA, CDR2 SQIVND (reference sequence). Trimming cost V 5 bases and J 0 bases; bases outside gene matches: 3. The CDR3 totals 15 residues. The CDR3 sequence is CASSLSGTNTGELFF. The CDR3 coding sequence is TGTGCCAGTAGTCTCAGCGGGACGAACACCGGGGAGCTGTTTTTT.

Details on this clone: This CDR3 is also generated by other DNA sequences in the sample. The chain uses TRBV28 and TRBJ1-5; D unresolved. Germline V gene sequence: CDR1 MDHEN, CDR2 SYDVKM. Trimming shortened V by 2 bases and J by 6 bases, and 11 bases separated the two germline ends. The CDR3 runs to 14 residues. CDR3 sequence reads: CASSLGGSGQPQHF. The CDR3 nucleotides read TGTGCCAGCAGTTTAGGAGGGTCGGGTCAGCCCCAGCATTTT.

The rearrangement joins TRBV7-9 to TRBJ2-1; TRBD2 agrees at 8 bases. With 7 bases clipped from V and 7 bases from J, the junction kept 9 bases outside the gene matches. Germline CDR1 SEHNR, CDR2 FQNEAQ (reference sequence). The CDR3 is 14 amino acids. The CDR3 bases are TGTGCCAGCACCACCGCCGGGGGGGCTAATGAGCAGTTCTTC. This gives the protein CASTTAGGANEQFF.